The 25 T cell receptor beta chains listed next were all sequenced from one sample in a study of blood T cell repertoires in COVID-19. TCRdb's copy holds only in-frame clones and misses some; the assay was immunoSEQ multiplex PCR. Among some 250,000 clones listed, approximately 83% were seen once. Sequenced sample: peripheral blood. Every receptor here comes from a woman older than 75 with acute or convalescent COVID-19.

The chain is built from TRBV10-3 and TRBJ1-5; possible D gene TRBD1, 6 bases. Looked up from germline, CDR1 is ENHRY and CDR2 is SYGVKD. V lost 10 bases to trimming and J lost 0 bases, with 22 bases between them. The CDR3 contains 17 residues. CDR3 DNA: TGTGCCACCTCCCCCCGGGCCCAAGGGGGTAGCAATCAGCCCCAGCATTTT. Amino acids: CATSPRAQGGSNQPQHF.

The chain employs TRBV19 and TRBJ1-1; D unresolved. The germline gives CDR1 LNHDA, CDR2 SQIVND (reference sequence). This CDR3 comprises 14 residues. The CDR3 DNA reads as TGTGGTACCAGTAGTGCAGCGCCCCGGACTGAAGCTTTCTTT. Translated: CGTSSAAPRTEAFF.

The V and J genes are TRBV19 and TRBJ2-3; no reliable D call. V lost 4 bases to trimming and J lost 4 bases, with 9 bases between them. The CDR3 runs to 13 residues. The germline gives CDR1 LNHDA, CDR2 SQIVND (reference sequence). CDR3 sequence: CASSKGGADTQYF. The CDR3 DNA is TGTGCCAGTAGTAAAGGTGGAGCAGATACGCAGTATTTT.

This rearrangement joins TRBV28 to TRBJ2-2; 15 nucleotides match TRBD2. Germline V gene lookup returns CDR1 MDHEN and CDR2 SYDVKM. The length of the CDR3 is 17 residues. Trimming at V came to 5 bases and at J to 5 bases, leaving 6 bases not matched to a gene. CDR3 residues: CASSTGLAGGGTGELFF. The CDR3 nucleotides read TGTGCCAGCAGTACGGGACTAGCGGGGGGAGGTACCGGGGAGCTGTTTTTT.

This clone was seen just once. Here the CDR3 DNA reads TGTGCCAGCCAGCGGGCCTACTCCTACGAGCAGTACTTC. Amino acid sequence: CASQRAYSYEQYF. The chain joins TRBV12-3 or TRBV12-4 to TRBJ2-7, with D possibly being TRBD2 (6 bases). There are 13 residues in the CDR3. Trimming removed 8 bases from V and 0 bases from J, with 11 bases in between.

The chain has TRBV19 and TRBJ1-1; D unclear. Trimming cost V 0 bases and J 4 bases, with 15 bases left between them. Per germline, CDR1 LNHDA and CDR2 SQIVND (reference sequence). The CDR3 is 16 amino acids. CDR3 residues: CASSIDAGTSGTEAFF. The CDR3 nucleotides read TGTGCCAGTAGTATAGATGCGGGAACCTCGGGCACTGAAGCTTTCTTT. The full variable domain, in which reference TRBV19 and TRBJ1-1 provide the parts outside the CDR3, is DGGITQSPKYLFRKEGQNVTLSCEQNLNHDAMYWYRQDPGQGLRLIYYSQIVNDFQKGDIAEGYSVSREKKESFPLTVTSAQKNPTAFYLCASSIDAGTSGTEAFFGQGTRLTVV.

This sequence joins TRBV6-6 and TRBJ1-1; D possibly corresponds to TRBD1 (5 bases). The CDR3 length is 14 residues. V lost 2 bases and J lost 6, with 13 bases in between. Germline lookup yields CDR1 MNHNY and CDR2 SVGAGI (reference sequence). CDR3 protein: CASSYASGRSEAFF. The CDR3, as DNA: TGTGCCAGCAGTTACGCTTCAGGGAGGTCTGAAGCTTTCTTT.

This clone was detected only a few times. V usage is TRBV6-5 and J usage is TRBJ1-6; D possibly corresponds to TRBD1 (6 bases). Germline V gene lookup returns CDR1 MNHEY and CDR2 SVGAGI. The CDR3 consists of 15 residues. The ends were cut back, 0 bases at V and 9 bases at J, with 12 bases in the middle. This CDR3 reads CASSYSMGGGSPLHF. The CDR3 DNA reads as TGTGCCAGCAGTTACTCGATGGGAGGGGGTTCACCCCTCCACTTT.

The J gene is TRBJ2-7, the V gene TRBV7-2, with a tentative D call TRBD2 (7 bases). The CDR3 has 14 amino acids. V lost 2 bases to trimming and J lost 5 bases, with 13 bases between them. Germline loops: CDR1 SGHTA, CDR2 FQGNSA. CDR3 region: CASSLRRGPHEQYF. CDR3 sequence (DNA): TGTGCCAGCAGCTTAAGGCGGGGGCCCCACGAGCAGTACTTC.

The CDR3 loop is CASSTTSPGQGWNEQFF. CDR3 DNA sequence: TGTGCCAGCAGCACCACCTCCCCGGGACAGGGTTGGAATGAGCAGTTCTTC. V usage is TRBV5-4 and J usage is TRBJ2-1; 9 bases match TRBD1. The CDR3 has 17 residues. Per the germline V gene, CDR1 is SGHNT and CDR2 is YYREEE (reference sequence). V dropped 4 bases and J dropped 7; count of bases not matched to a gene: 15.

The rearrangement joins TRBV24-1 to TRBJ1-1; 8 bases align to TRBD1. The CDR3 is made up of 13 amino acids. The germline gives CDR1 KGHDR, CDR2 SFDVKD. V lost 10 bases to trimming and J lost 1 base; unmatched junction nucleotides: 4. CDR3 coding DNA: TGTGCCACTAGTCAGGGGGCGAACACTGAAGCTTTCTTT. This gives the protein CATSQGANTEAFF.

This chain uses TRBV7-3 with TRBJ2-2; weak D call: TRBD1 (5 bases). Germline CDR1 is SGHTA and CDR2 is FQGTGA. Trimming pared 2 bases from V and 6 bases from J, leaving 13 bases between. This CDR3 region has 15 residues. This CDR3 reads CASSLGQGNPGELFF. CDR3 coding DNA: TGTGCCAGCAGCTTAGGGCAGGGTAATCCCGGGGAGCTGTTTTTT.

This chain joins TRBV7-9 and TRBJ1-1; TRBD1 matches at 8 bases. The CDR3 has 15 residues. Germline V gives CDR1 SEHNR, CDR2 FQNEAQ (reference sequence). Germline trimming cut 4 bases from V and 7 bases from J; bases unmatched to any gene: 11. CDR3 DNA sequence: TGTGCCAGCAGCTCCAGGGGGCGAGAGGTTGGTGAAGCTTTCTTT. Translation: CASSSRGREVGEAFF. Filled out from reference TRBV7-9 and TRBJ1-1, the complete variable domain reads DTGVSQNPRHKITKRGQNVTFRCDPISEHNRLYWYRQTLGQGPEFLTYFQNEAQLEKSRLLSDRFSAERPKGSFSTLEIQRTEQGDSAMYLCASSSRGREVGEAFFGQGTRLTVV.

A few counts support this clone. J is TRBJ2-5 and V is TRBV7-8; TRBD2 aligns across 7 bases. V trimming: 10 bases; J trimming: 5 bases; junction bases outside the gene matches: 19. Germline-derived CDR1 and CDR2 are SGHVS and FQNEAQ. The CDR3 consists of 16 residues. CDR3 coding DNA: TGTGCCACCACGCTCTCCCTGGTGCGGGGAGGGGAGACCCAGTACTTC. It yields the protein CATTLSLVRGGETQYF.

The genes are TRBV5-5 and TRBJ2-5, with D possibly being TRBD1 (5 bases). Germline V gives CDR1 SGHKS, CDR2 YYEKEE (reference sequence). Trimming removed 4 bases from V and 5 bases from J, with 18 bases in between. This CDR3 contains 15 residues. CDR3 DNA sequence: TGTGCCAGCAGCACCCCAACGGCAGGGTTGGAGACCCAGTACTTC. Protein sequence: CASSTPTAGLETQYF. Full variable domain (outside the CDR3, taken from reference TRBV5-5 and TRBJ2-5): DAGVTQSPTHLIKTRGQQVTLRCSPISGHKSVSWYQQVLGQGPQFIFQYYEKEERGRGNFPDRFSARQFPNYSSELNVNALLLGDSALYLCASSTPTAGLETQYFGPGTRLLVL.

The chain links TRBV6-2 or TRBV6-3 to TRBJ1-6; D is possibly TRBD1 (6 bases). The CDR3 has 17 amino acids. Germline CDR1 and CDR2: MNHEY and SVGEGT. V dropped 0 bases and J dropped 4 bases, with 13 bases sitting between them. Written as DNA, the CDR3 is TGTGCCAGCAGTTACTCGAATATGGGGGCTTATAATTCACCCCTCCACTTT. Translation: CASSYSNMGAYNSPLHF.

In this sample, this clone turned up a few times. The genes are TRBV7-2 and TRBJ2-1, with 15 bases identical to TRBD2. CDR1 is SGHTA, CDR2 FQGNSA, per germline. The V and J ends lost 4 bases and 0 bases, in that order; junction bases with no gene match: 7. This CDR3 is 19 amino acids long. CDR3 sequence reads: CASSSGLAGGSSSYNEQFF. The CDR3 nucleotides are TGTGCCAGCAGCTCGGGACTAGCGGGGGGAAGCAGCTCCTACAATGAGCAGTTCTTC.

This clone was counted a single time. The chain employs TRBV5-1 and TRBJ1-1; D is ambiguous. Trimming shortened V by 0 bases and J by 4 bases, and 13 bases separated the two germline ends. The germline V gene encodes CDR1 SGHRS and CDR2 YFSETQ. This CDR3 has 15 residues. The CDR3 nucleotides read TGCGCCAGCAGCTTGGTGCCTTCTGAGGGCACTGAAGCTTTCTTT. Translating gives CASSLVPSEGTEAFF.

V and J are TRBV6-5 and TRBJ1-1, with 8 bases that match TRBD1. The V and J ends lost 2 bases and 7 bases, in that order; junction bases with no gene match: 12. Germline V gene lookup returns CDR1 MNHEY and CDR2 SVGAGI. The CDR3 totals 16 residues. The CDR3 protein is CASSYTLQGERGEAFF. The DNA for the CDR3 is TGTGCCAGCAGTTACACATTACAGGGGGAACGCGGTGAAGCTTTCTTT.

This chain uses TRBV12-3 or TRBV12-4 with TRBJ1-2; D is unclear. Trimming removed 1 base at V and 8 bases at J, with 11 bases between. This CDR3 is 13 amino acids long. The CDR3 reads CASSLVAAGGYTF. CDR3 nucleotides: TGTGCCAGCAGTTTAGTGGCAGCGGGGGGCTACACCTTC.

This chain uses TRBV12-3 or TRBV12-4 with TRBJ1-2; D not certain. This CDR3 spans 12 amino acids. V was trimmed by 5 bases and J by 4 bases, leaving 8 bases between them. The CDR3 sequence: CASSLNTYGYTF. The CDR3 bases are TGTGCCAGCAGTCTCAACACCTATGGCTACACCTTC.

The gene calls are TRBV5-1 and TRBJ1-6; 7 nucleotides align to TRBD1. This CDR3 region has 14 residues. Germline trimming cut 4 bases from V and 7 bases from J; bases unmatched to any gene: 5. Germline CDR1 reads SGHRS; CDR2 reads YFSETQ. CDR3 bases: TGCGCCAGCAGCCTAGGACAGGTGAATTCACCCCTCCACTTT. This gives the protein CASSLGQVNSPLHF.

The J gene is TRBJ1-2, the V gene TRBV7-6; D is uncertain. The CDR3 contains 13 residues. The germline gives CDR1 SGHVS, CDR2 FNYEAQ. V dropped 5 bases and J dropped 2 bases, with 9 bases sitting between them. The CDR3 loop is CASSATGNYGYTF. The CDR3 DNA sequence: TGTGCCAGCAGCGCAACGGGGAACTATGGCTACACCTTC.

This chain connects TRBV18 to TRBJ2-2, with TRBD2 as a possible D gene (6 bases). Trimming took off 5 bases at V and 6 bases at J, with 13 bases between the two ends. The germline V gene encodes CDR1 KGHSH and CDR2 LQKENI. The CDR3 spans 14 residues. CDR3 sequence: CASSGGTYAGELFF. Here the CDR3 DNA reads TGTGCCAGCTCAGGAGGGACGTATGCCGGGGAGCTGTTTTTT. The full variable domain, with the rest looked up from reference TRBV18 and TRBJ2-2, is NAGVMQNPRHLVRRRGQEARLRCSPMKGHSHVYWYRQLPEEGLKFMVYLQKENIIDESGMPKERFSAEFPKEGPSILRIQQVVRGDSAAYFCASSGGTYAGELFFGEGSRLTVL.

CDR3: CASSPLGNTIYF. The CDR3 DNA follows: TGTGCCAGCAGTCCATTGGGAAACACCATATATTTT. The chain carries TRBV25-1 and TRBJ1-3; D is undetermined. With 5 bases removed from V and 4 bases from J, the gap between germline ends came to 6 bases. The germline CDR1 and CDR2 sequences are MGHDK and SYGVNS. CDR3 length: 12 amino acids.